What follows is one T cell receptor (beta chain) and its context. This record belongs to a study of blood T cell repertoires in COVID-19. Background on the study: Sources were T cells, B-cell-depleted T cells, or PBMCs; the material itself was cDNA or gDNA.

In the original workflow: Reference gene primer amplification in the assay estimated nucleated cell counts. TCRdb's copy holds only in-frame clones and misses some; the assay was immunoSEQ multiplex PCR. Clonal size and the V and J genes are those of that table, whereas D and trimming came from the DNA. The top ten clones hold about 5% of a sample with around 150,000 clones, around 85% of them seen once. Trimming removed 2 bases from V and 0 bases from J, with 11 bases in between. CDR3 size: 16 residues. CDR1 SGDLS and CDR2 YYNGEE come from the germline V gene. This chain links TRBV9 with TRBJ2-2; TRBD2 might be the D (5 bases). Sequencing used peripheral blood. This clonotype was sampled from a human donor in a cohort sampled during active COVID-19. The CDR3 loop is CASSVSGITNTGELFF. The CDR3 coding sequence is TGTGCCAGCAGCGTCAGCGGAATAACGAACACCGGGGAGCTGTTTTTT.